This is a list of T cell receptor beta chains from one sample in a study of T cells in Graves' hyperthyroidism and ophthalmopathy. TCRdb independently ran MiXCR on the multiplex PCR reads; one entry per CDR3 protein. The sample contains a few hundred thousand distinct CDR3 sequences, approximately 15% of which appear only once. The sequenced sample consisted of blood. These receptors originate from a woman aged 60-75 years with Graves' ophthalmopathy. Both conserved end residues are part of each CDR3. The D gene is left open where the match is weak. Expanded clones are given a class, and other clones once, few, many or no size at all.

J gene	clone size	V gene	D gene	CDR3 protein	CDR3 DNA
TRBJ2-7	many	TRBV7-9	TRBD1	CASSSTGGGSHYEQYF	TGTGCCAGCAGCTCGACAGGGGGAGGCTCCCACTACGAGCAGTACTTC
TRBJ1-4	few	TRBV7-9	.	CASSPGRLNEKLFF	TGTGCCAGCAGCCCGGGACGTTTAAATGAAAAACTGTTTTTT
TRBJ2-3	few	TRBV4-3	TRBD2	CASSQDASGRSVADTQYF	TGCGCCAGCAGCCAAGATGCTAGCGGGAGATCCGTCGCAGATACGCAGTATTTT
TRBJ2-7	once	TRBV5-5	.	CASSLQGPTKNEQYF	TGTGCCAGCAGCCTACAGGGCCCGACAAAGAACGAGCAGTACTTC
TRBJ2-3	many	TRBV24-1	.	CATSLDRDTQYF	TGTGCCACCAGTCTTGATCGGGATACGCAGTATTTT
TRBJ2-2	few	TRBV5-6	.	CASSSYPNTGELFF	TGTGCCAGCAGCTCTTATCCGAACACCGGGGAGCTGTTTTTT
TRBJ2-7	many	TRBV27	TRBD1	CASSFNRGRLEQYF	TGTGCCAGCAGTTTCAACAGGGGGCGGTTGGAGCAGTACTTC
TRBJ1-1	.	TRBV20-1	.	CSASPIPGAFF	TGCAGTGCCAGCCCAATTCCGGGAGCTTTCTTT
TRBJ1-1	many	TRBV6-2/TRBV6-3	.	CASSFLVMNTEAFF	TGTGCCAGCAGTTTTCTCGTTATGAACACTGAAGCTTTCTTT
TRBJ1-2	many	TRBV19	TRBD1	CASSTLDRKNYGYTF	TGTGCCAGTAGTACCCTGGACAGGAAAAACTATGGCTACACCTTC
TRBJ2-5	few	TRBV20-1	.	CSKGLLAGDSKETQYF	TGCAGTAAAGGGCTTTTGGCAGGCGATTCAAAAGAGACCCAGTACTTC
TRBJ1-3	.	TRBV7-2	.	CASSPLTARGNTIYF	TGTGCCAGCAGCCCCCTTACAGCGAGAGGAAACACCATATATTTT
TRBJ1-3	few	TRBV20-1	TRBD1	CSARLTGDSTIYF	TGCAGTGCTAGATTGACAGGGGATAGCACCATATATTTT
TRBJ2-3	.	TRBV5-1	TRBD1	CVSSGTGYDTDTQYF	TGCGTTAGCAGCGGGACAGGGTACGATACAGATACGCAGTATTTT
TRBJ1-4	.	TRBV12-3/TRBV12-4	.	CASSRQGRGEKLFF	TGTGCCAGCAGTCGCCAGGGGAGGGGTGAAAAACTGTTTTTT
TRBJ2-3	.	TRBV19	.	CASSIEANTQYF	TGTGCCAGTAGTATCGAGGCAAATACGCAGTATTTT
TRBJ2-7	few	TRBV9	TRBD1	CASSRGQGALDEQYF	TGTGCCAGCAGCCGAGGACAGGGGGCTCTGGACGAGCAGTACTTC
TRBJ1-1	many	TRBV29-1	.	CSVGQLNTEAFF	TGCAGCGTCGGACAGCTTAACACTGAAGCTTTCTTT
TRBJ1-1	.	TRBV6-1	TRBD1	CASSLDRGPEAFF	TGTGCCAGCAGCCTGGACAGGGGCCCTGAAGCTTTCTTT
TRBJ2-7	.	TRBV19	.	CASSPHERGRDPYEQYF	TGTGCCAGTAGCCCTCACGAGCGCGGGCGAGACCCCTACGAGCAGTACTTC
TRBJ2-5	many	TRBV5-1	TRBD2	CASSLATSGAQETQYF	TGCGCCAGCAGCTTGGCGACTAGCGGGGCCCAAGAGACCCAGTACTTC
TRBJ1-3	.	TRBV7-2	.	CASSLPGISGNTIYF	TGTGCCAGCAGCCTCCCGGGCATCTCTGGAAACACCATATATTTT
TRBJ1-1	many	TRBV7-9	.	CASSLPDSDMNTEAFF	TGTGCCAGCAGCCTCCCTGATTCGGACATGAACACTGAAGCTTTCTTT
TRBJ2-1	many	TRBV20-1	.	CSARDRGNEQFF	TGCAGTGCTAGAGACAGGGGTAATGAGCAGTTCTTC
TRBJ2-3	many	TRBV20-1	.	CSARGGYTDTQYF	TGCAGTGCAAGAGGGGGGTACACAGATACGCAGTATTTT
TRBJ2-7	many	TRBV20-1	TRBD2	CSARAGTSGGEQYF	TGCAGTGCTCGGGCCGGGACTAGCGGAGGAGAGCAGTACTTC
TRBJ1-1	many	TRBV7-9	.	CASSLGLGMNTEAFF	TGTGCCAGCAGCTTAGGTCTGGGTATGAACACTGAAGCTTTCTTT
TRBJ1-1	many	TRBV7-8	.	CASSLAWGTEAFF	TGTGCCAGCAGCCTAGCGTGGGGAACTGAAGCTTTCTTT
TRBJ2-7	.	TRBV5-4	TRBD2	CASSPTSGGRGGEQYF	TGTGCCAGCAGCCCGACTTCCGGAGGGCGGGGGGGCGAGCAGTACTTC
TRBJ2-7	many	TRBV15	.	CATSTDSSYEQYF	TGTGCCACCAGCACCGACAGCTCCTACGAGCAGTACTTC
TRBJ2-7	many	TRBV6-6	.	CASSSSFDWGEQYF	TGTGCCAGCAGTTCCTCGTTCGACTGGGGAGAGCAGTACTTC
TRBJ1-2	many	TRBV6-1	TRBD1	CASSLGRGGDYGYTF	TGTGCCAGCAGCCTAGGGAGAGGGGGCGATTACGGCTACACCTTC